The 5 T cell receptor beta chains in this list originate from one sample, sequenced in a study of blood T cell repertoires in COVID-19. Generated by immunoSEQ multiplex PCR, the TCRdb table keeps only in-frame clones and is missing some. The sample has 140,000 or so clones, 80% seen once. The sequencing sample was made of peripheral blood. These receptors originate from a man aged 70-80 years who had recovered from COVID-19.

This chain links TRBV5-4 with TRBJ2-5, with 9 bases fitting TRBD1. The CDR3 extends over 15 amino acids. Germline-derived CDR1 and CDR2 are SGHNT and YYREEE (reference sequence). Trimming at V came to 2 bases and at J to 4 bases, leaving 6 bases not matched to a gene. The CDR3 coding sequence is TGTGCCAGCAGCTTAGGACAGGGGCAGGGAGAGACCCAGTACTTC. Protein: CASSLGQGQGETQYF.

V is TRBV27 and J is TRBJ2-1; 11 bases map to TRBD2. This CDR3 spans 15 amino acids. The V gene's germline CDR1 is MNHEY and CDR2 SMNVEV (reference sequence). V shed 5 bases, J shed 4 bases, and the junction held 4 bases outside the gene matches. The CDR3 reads CASSTGTSGYNEQFF. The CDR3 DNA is TGTGCCAGCAGTACAGGGACTAGCGGATACAATGAGCAGTTCTTC.

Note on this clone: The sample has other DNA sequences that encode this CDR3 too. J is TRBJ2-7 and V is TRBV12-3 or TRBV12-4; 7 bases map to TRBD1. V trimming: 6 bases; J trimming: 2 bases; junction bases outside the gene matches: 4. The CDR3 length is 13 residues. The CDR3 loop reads CASSPGQTYEQYF. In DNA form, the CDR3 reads TGTGCCAGCAGCCCGGGACAGACCTACGAGCAGTACTTC.

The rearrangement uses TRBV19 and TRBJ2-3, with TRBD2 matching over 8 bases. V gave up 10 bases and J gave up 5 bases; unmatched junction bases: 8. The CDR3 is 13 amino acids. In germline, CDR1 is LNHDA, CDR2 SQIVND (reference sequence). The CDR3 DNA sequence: TGTGCCACTTGGCGGGGGGTCGGAGATACGCAGTATTTT. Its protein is CATWRGVGDTQYF.

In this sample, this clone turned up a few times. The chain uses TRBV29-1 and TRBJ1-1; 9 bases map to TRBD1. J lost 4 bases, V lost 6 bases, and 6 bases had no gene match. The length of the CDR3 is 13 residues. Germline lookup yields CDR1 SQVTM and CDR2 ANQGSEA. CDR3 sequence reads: CSVGQGFTTEAFF. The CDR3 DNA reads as TGCAGCGTCGGACAGGGGTTTACCACTGAAGCTTTCTTT.